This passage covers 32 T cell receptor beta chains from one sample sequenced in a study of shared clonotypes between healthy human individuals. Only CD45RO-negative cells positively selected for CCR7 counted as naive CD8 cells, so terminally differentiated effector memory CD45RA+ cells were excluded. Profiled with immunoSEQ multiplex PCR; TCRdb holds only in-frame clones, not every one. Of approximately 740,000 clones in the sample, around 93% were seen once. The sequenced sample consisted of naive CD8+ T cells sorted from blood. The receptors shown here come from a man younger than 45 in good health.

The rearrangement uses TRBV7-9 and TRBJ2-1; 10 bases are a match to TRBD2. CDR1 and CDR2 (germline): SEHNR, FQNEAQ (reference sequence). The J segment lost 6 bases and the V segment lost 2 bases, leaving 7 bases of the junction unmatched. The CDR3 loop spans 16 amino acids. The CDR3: CASSLLAGVPTNEQFF. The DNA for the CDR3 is TGTGCCAGCAGCTTACTAGCGGGAGTTCCAACCAATGAGCAGTTCTTC.

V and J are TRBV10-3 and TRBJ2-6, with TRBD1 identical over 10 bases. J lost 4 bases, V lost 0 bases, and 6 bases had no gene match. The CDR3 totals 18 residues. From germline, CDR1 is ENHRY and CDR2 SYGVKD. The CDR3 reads CAISESTGTGAGANVLTF. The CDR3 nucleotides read TGTGCCATCAGTGAGTCGACCGGGACAGGGGCGGGGGCCAACGTCCTGACTTTC.

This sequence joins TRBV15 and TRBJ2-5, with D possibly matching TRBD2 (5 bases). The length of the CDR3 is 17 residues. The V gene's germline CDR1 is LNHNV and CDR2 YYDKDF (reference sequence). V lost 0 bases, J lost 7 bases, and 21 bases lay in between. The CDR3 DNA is TGTGCCACCAGCAGAGATCGAGGGAACCACGCCTGGGGGACCCAGTACTTC. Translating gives CATSRDRGNHAWGTQYF. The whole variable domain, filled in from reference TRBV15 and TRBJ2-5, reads DAMVIQNPRYQVTQFGKPVTLSCSQTLNHNVMYWYQQKSSQAPKLLFHYYDKDFNNEADTPDNFQSRRPNTSFCFLDIRSPGLGDTAMYLCATSRDRGNHAWGTQYFGPGTRLLVL.

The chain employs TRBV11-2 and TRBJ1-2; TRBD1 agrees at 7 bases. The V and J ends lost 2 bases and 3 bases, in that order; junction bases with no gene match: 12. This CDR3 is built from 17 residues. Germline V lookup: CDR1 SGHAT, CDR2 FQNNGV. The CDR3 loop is CASSLTPLGTEYYGYTF. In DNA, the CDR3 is TGTGCCAGCAGCTTAACACCCCTGGGGACAGAGTACTATGGCTACACCTTC.

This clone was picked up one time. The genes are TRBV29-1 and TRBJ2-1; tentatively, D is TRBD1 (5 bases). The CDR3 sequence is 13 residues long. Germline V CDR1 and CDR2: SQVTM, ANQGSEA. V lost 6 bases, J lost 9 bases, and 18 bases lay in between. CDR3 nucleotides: TGCAGCGTCTGGGGCACTGAAGGGGTTGAGCAGTTCTTC. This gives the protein CSVWGTEGVEQFF.

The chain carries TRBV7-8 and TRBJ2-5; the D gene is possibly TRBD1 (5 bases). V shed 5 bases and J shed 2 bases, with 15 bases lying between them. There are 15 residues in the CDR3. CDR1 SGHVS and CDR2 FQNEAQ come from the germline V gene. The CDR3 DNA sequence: TGTGCCAGCAGCCTACATCCTACAGGACAAGAGACCCAGTACTTC. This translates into CASSLHPTGQETQYF.

The CDR3 DNA reads TGTGCCAGCAGCGGGTACTTATCGGGAGGTGGTGGGTCCTACAATGAGCAGTTCTTC. Translated: CASSGYLSGGGGSYNEQFF. The V and J genes are TRBV7-9 and TRBJ2-1, with TRBD2 matching over 7 bases. With V trimmed by 5 bases and J by 1 base, 17 bases remained unmatched. This CDR3 spans 19 amino acids. Germline lookup yields CDR1 SEHNR and CDR2 FQNEAQ (reference sequence).

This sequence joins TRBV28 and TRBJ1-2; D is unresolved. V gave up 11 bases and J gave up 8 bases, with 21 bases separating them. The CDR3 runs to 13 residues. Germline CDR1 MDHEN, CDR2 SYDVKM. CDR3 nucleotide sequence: TGTGCCCCCCCCATGTACACTTTGGGGGGCTACACCTTC. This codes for CAPPMYTLGGYTF.

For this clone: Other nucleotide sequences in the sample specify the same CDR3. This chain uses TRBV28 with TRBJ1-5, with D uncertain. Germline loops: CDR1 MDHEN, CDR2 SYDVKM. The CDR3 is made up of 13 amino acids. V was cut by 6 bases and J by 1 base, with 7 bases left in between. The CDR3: CASSLGSNQPQHF. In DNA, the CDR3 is TGTGCCAGCAGCTTGGGGAGCAATCAGCCCCAGCATTTT.

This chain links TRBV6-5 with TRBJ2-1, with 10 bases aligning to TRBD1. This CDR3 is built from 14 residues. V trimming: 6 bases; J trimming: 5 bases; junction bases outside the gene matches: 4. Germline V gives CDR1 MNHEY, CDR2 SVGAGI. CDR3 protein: CASSHGQGDNEQFF. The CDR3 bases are TGTGCCAGCAGCCATGGACAGGGGGACAATGAGCAGTTCTTC.

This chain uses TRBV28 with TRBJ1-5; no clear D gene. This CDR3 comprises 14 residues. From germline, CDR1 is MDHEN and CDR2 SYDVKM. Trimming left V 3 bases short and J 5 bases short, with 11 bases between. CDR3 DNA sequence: TGTGCCAGCAGTTTTCGGGGTTGGTATCAGCCCCAGCATTTT. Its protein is CASSFRGWYQPQHF.

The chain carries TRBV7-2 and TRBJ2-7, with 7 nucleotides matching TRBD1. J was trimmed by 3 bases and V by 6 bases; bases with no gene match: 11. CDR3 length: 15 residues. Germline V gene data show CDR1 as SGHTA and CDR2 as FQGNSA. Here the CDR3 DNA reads TGTGCCAGCAGGGAACGGGACAGCCGTTACTACGAGCAGTACTTC. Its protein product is CASRERDSRYYEQYF.

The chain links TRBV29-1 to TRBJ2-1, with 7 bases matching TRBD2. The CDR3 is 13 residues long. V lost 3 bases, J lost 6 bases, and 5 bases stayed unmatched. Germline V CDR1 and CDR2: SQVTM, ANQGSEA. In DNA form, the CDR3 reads TGCAGCGTTGAGCGGGAGAGCCCCAATGAGCAGTTCTTC. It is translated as CSVERESPNEQFF.

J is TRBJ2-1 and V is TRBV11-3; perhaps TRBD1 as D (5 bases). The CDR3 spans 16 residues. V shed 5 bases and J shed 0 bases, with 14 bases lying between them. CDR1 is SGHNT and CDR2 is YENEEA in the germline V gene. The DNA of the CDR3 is TGTGCCAGCAGCCCGGAAGACAGATCCTCCTACAATGAGCAGTTCTTC. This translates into CASSPEDRSSYNEQFF.

The CDR3 spells CASSLVAGGPPSYNEQFF. CDR3 nucleotide sequence: TGTGCCAGCAGCTTAGTCGCCGGGGGGCCCCCGTCCTACAATGAGCAGTTCTTC. The chain links TRBV11-2 to TRBJ2-1; D perhaps matches TRBD2 (7 bases). This CDR3 is built from 18 residues. Trimming took off 1 base at V and 1 base at J, with 17 bases between the two ends. The germline V gene encodes CDR1 SGHAT and CDR2 FQNNGV.

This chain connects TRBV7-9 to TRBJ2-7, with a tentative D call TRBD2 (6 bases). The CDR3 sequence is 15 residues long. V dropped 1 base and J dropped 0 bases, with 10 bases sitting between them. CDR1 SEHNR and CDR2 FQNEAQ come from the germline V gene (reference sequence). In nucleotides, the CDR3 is TGTGCCAGCAGCTTAGGACTAGGAGGCTCCTACGAGCAGTACTTC. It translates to CASSLGLGGSYEQYF.

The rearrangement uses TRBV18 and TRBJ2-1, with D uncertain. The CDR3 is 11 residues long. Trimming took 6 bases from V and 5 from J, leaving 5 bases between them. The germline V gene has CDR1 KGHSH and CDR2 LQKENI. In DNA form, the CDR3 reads TGTGCCAGCTCTAAGAACAATGAGCAGTTCTTC. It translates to CASSKNNEQFF.

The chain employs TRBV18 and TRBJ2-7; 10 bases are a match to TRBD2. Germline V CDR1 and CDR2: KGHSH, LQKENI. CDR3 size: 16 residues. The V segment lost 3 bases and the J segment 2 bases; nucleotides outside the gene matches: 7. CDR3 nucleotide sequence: TGTGCCAGCTCACCCCTAGCGGGAGAGGTCGCCTACGAGCAGTACTTC. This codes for CASSPLAGEVAYEQYF.

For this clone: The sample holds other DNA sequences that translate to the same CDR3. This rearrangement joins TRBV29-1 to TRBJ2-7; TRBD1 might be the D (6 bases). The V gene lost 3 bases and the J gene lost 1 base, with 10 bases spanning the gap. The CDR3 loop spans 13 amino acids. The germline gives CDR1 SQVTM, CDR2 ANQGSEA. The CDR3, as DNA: TGCAGCGTTGACGAGACAGGTTCCTACGAGCAGTACTTC. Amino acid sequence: CSVDETGSYEQYF.

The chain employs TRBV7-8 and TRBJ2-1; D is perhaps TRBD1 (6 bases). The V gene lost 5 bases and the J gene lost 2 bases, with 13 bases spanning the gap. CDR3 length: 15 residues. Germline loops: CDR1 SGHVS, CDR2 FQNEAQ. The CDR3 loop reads CASSLRTVPYNEQFF. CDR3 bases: TGTGCCAGCAGCCTCCGGACAGTACCCTACAATGAGCAGTTCTTC.

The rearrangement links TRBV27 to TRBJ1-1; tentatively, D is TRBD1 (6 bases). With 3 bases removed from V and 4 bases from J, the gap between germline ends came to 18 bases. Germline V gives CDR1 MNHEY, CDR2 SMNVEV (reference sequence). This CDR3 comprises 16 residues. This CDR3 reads CASSFGAGNRVTEAFF. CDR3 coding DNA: TGTGCCAGCAGTTTCGGTGCAGGGAACAGGGTCACTGAAGCTTTCTTT.

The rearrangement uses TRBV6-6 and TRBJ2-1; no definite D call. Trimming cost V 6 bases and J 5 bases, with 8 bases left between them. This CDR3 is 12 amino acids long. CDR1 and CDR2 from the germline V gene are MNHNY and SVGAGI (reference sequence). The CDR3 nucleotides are TGTGCCAGCAGCCAGCTGAACAATGAGCAGTTCTTC. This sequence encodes CASSQLNNEQFF.

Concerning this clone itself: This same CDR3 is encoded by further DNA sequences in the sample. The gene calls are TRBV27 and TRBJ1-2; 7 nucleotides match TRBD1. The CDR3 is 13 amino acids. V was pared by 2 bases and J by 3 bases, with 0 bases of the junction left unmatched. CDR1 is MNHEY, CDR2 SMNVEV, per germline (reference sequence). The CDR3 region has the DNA TGTGCCAGCAGTTTAGGACAGGACTATGGCTACACCTTC. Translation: CASSLGQDYGYTF.

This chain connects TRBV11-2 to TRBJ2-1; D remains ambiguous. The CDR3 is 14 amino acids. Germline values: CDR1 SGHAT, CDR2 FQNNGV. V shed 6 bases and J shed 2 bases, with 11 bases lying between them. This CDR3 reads CASRWEIAYNEQFF. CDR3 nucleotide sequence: TGTGCCAGCAGGTGGGAAATTGCCTACAATGAGCAGTTCTTC.

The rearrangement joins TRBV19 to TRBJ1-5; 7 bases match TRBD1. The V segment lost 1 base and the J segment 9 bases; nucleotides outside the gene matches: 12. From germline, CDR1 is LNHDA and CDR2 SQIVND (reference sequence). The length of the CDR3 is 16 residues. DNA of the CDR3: TGTGCCAGTAGTATAGTGCGGGACAGCTTCGGGAGGCCCCAGCATTTT. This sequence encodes CASSIVRDSFGRPQHF.

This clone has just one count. Here the CDR3 reads CASSLDETVGSYEQYF. CDR3 DNA: TGTGCCAGCAGCTTAGACGAGACCGTGGGGTCCTACGAGCAGTACTTC. J is TRBJ2-7 and V is TRBV7-8; no reliable D call. The ends were cut back, 1 base at V and 1 base at J, with 14 bases in the middle. Germline CDR1 is SGHVS and CDR2 is FQNEAQ. The CDR3 is 16 amino acids.

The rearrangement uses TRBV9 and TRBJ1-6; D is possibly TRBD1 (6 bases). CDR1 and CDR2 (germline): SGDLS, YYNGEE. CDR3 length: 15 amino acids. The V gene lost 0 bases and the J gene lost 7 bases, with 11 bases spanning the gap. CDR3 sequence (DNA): TGTGCCAGCAGCGTAGGAGAGGACAGAAATTCACCCCTCCACTTT. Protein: CASSVGEDRNSPLHF.

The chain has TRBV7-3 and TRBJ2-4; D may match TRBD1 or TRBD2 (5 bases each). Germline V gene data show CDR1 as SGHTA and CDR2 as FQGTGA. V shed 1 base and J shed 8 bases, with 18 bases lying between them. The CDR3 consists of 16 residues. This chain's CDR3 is CASSLIRSGKGYIQYF. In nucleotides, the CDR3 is TGTGCCAGCAGCTTAATAAGGTCGGGAAAGGGGTACATTCAGTACTTC.

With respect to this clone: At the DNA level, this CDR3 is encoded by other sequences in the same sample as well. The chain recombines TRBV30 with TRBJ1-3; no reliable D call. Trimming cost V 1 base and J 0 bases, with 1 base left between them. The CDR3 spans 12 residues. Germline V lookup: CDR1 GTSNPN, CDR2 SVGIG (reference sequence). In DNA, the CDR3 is TGTGCCTGGAGTGCCTCTGGAAACACCATATATTTT. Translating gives CAWSASGNTIYF. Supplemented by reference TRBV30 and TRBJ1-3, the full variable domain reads SQTIHQWPATLVQPVGSPLSLECTVEGTSNPNLYWYRQAAGRGLQLLFYSVGIGQISSEVPQNLSASRPQDRQFILSSKKLLLSDSGFYLCAWSASGNTIYFGEGSWLTVV.

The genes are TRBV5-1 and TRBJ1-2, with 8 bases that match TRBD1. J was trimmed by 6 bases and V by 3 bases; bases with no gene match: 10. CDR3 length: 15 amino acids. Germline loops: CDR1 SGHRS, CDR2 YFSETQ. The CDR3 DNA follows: TGCGCCAGCAGCTCCGGCCAGGGGGCTCATAATGGCTACACCTTC. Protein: CASSSGQGAHNGYTF. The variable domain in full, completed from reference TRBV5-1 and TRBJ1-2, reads KAGVTQTPRYLIKTRGQQVTLSCSPISGHRSVSWYQQTPGQGLQFLFEYFSETQRNKGNFPGRFSGRQFSNSRSEMNVSTLELGDSALYLCASSSGQGAHNGYTFGSGTRLTVV.

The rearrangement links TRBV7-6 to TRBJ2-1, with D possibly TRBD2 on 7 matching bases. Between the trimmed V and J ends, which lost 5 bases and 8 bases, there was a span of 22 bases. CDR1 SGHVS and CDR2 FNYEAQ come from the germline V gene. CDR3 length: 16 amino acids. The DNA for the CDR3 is TGTGCCAGCAGCCCAGGGGAAGGGAGGGCCATGGATGAGCAGTTCTTC. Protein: CASSPGEGRAMDEQFF.

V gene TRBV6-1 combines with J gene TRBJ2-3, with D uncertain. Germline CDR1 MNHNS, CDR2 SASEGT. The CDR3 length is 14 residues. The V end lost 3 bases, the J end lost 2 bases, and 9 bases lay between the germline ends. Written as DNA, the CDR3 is TGTGCCAGCAGTGAGCCCGACTTCACAGATACGCAGTATTTT. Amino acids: CASSEPDFTDTQYF.